The present T cell receptor (beta chain) was sequenced within a study of blood T cell repertoires in COVID-19. Study summary: The analysed material was cDNA or gDNA that came from T cells, B-cell-depleted T cells, or PBMCs.

Profiling relied on immunoSEQ multiplex PCR, and the TCRdb table lists in-frame clones only, not all of them. Of 160,000 or so clones listed, roughly nine tenths were seen once; the top ten hold about 3.9%. This clone was seen a handful of times. The sample consisted of peripheral blood. The TCR sequence derives from a woman in her 70s with acute or convalescent COVID-19.

CDR3 amino acids: CASSVSGSLSYNEQFF. For the CDR3, the DNA is TGTGCCAGCAGCGTGTCCGGGAGCCTCTCCTACAATGAGCAGTTCTTC. The chain recombines TRBV9 with TRBJ2-1, with D perhaps TRBD2 (6 bases). CDR1 SGDLS and CDR2 YYNGEE come from the germline V gene. The CDR3 is 16 amino acids. The germline V and J ends were trimmed by 2 bases and 0 bases, with 12 bases remaining between them.